The T cell receptor (beta chain) described here comes from a study of shared clonotypes between healthy human individuals. Assay: immunoSEQ multiplex PCR; the TCRdb copy retains only in-frame clones and omits some. Of 2 million to 3 million clones detected, roughly 93% appear once; the ten largest clones hold roughly 0.36%. J lost 2 bases, V lost 5 bases, and 6 bases had no gene match. Per the germline V gene, CDR1 is SGHTA and CDR2 is FQGNSA. CDR3 length equals 15 residues. This sequence was found in a man aged 18 to 29 in good health. Some clones in this sample may be carry-over from other donors' samples. The material sequenced was naive CD4+ T cells from PBMCs. Subset specified: CD45RA+ positively selected. V usage is TRBV7-2 and J usage is TRBJ2-3; 8 positions agree with TRBD1. The CDR3 DNA follows: TGTGCCAGCAGCCTTGACAGGGGCTCCACAGATACGCAGTATTTT. This codes for CASSLDRGSTDTQYF.